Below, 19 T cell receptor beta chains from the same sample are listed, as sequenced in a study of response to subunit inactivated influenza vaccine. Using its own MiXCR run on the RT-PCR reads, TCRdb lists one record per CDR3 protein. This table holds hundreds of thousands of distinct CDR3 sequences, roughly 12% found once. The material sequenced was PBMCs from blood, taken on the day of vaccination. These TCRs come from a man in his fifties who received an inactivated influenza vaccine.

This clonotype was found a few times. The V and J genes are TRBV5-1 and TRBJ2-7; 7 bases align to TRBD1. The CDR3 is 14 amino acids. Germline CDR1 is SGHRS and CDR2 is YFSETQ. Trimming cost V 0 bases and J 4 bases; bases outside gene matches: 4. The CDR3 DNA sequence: TGCGCCAGCAGCTTGGGACAGGGTTTGTACGAGCAGTACTTC. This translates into CASSLGQGLYEQYF.

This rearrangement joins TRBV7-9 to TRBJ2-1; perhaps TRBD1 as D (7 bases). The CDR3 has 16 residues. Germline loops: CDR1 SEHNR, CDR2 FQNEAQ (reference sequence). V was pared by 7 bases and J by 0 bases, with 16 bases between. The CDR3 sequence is CASMEGAGRSYNEQFF. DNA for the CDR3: TGTGCCAGCATGGAGGGGGCGGGGCGCTCCTACAATGAGCAGTTCTTC.

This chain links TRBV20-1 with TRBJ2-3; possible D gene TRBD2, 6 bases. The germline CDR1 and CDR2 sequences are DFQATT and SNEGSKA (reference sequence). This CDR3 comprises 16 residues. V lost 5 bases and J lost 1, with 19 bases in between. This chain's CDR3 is CSAPGTGVPGTDTQYF. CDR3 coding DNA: TGCAGTGCTCCCGGGACTGGGGTTCCTGGCACAGATACGCAGTATTTT.

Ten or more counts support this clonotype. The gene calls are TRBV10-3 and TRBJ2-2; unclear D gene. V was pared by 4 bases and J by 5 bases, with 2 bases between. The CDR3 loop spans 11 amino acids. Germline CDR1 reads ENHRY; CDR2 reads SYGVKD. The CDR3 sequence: CAISGTGELFF. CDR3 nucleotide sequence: TGTGCCATCAGTGGAACCGGGGAGCTGTTTTTT.

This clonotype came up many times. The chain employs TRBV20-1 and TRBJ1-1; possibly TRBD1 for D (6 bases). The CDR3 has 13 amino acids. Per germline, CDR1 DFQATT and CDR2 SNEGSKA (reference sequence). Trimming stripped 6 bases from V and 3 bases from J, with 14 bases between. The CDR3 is CSAKQGLDTEAFF. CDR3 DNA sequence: TGCAGTGCAAAACAGGGTCTGGACACTGAAGCTTTCTTT.

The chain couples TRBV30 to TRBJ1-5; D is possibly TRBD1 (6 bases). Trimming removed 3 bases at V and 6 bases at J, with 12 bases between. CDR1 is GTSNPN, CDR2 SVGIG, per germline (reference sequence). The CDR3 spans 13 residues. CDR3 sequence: CAWRGGRGQPQHF. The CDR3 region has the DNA TGTGCCTGGAGGGGGGGCCGGGGTCAGCCCCAGCATTTT.

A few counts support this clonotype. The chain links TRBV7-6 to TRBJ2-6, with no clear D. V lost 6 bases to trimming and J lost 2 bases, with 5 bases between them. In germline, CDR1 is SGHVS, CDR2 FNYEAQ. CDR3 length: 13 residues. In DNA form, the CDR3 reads TGTGCCAGCAGACGTCCTGGGGCCAACGTCCTGACTTTC. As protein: CASRRPGANVLTF.

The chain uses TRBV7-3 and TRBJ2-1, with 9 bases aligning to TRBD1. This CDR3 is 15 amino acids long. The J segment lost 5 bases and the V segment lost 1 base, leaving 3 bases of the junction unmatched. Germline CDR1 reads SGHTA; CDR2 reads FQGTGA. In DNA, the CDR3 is TGTGCCAGCAGCTTAAGGGACAGGGTGGACAATGAGCAGTTCTTC. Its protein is CASSLRDRVDNEQFF.

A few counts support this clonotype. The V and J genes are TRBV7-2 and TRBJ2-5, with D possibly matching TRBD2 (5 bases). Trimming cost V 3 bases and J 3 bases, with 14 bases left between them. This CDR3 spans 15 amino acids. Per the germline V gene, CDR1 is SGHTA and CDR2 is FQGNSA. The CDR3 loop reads CASSFDPSSKETQYF. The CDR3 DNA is TGTGCCAGCAGCTTCGACCCTAGCAGTAAAGAGACCCAGTACTTC.

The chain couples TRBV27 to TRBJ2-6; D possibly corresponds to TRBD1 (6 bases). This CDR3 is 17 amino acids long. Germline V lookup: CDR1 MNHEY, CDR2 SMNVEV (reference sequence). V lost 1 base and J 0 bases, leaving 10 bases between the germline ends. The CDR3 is CASSLLGTLSGANVLTF. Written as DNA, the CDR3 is TGTGCCAGCAGTTTATTGGGGACACTCTCTGGGGCCAACGTCCTGACTTTC.

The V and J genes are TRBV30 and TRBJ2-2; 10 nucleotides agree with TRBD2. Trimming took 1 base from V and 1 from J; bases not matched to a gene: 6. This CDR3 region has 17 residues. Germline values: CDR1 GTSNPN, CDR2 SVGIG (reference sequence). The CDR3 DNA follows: TGTGCCTGGAGTGGAAATCGACTAGCGGGGAACACCGGGGAGCTGTTTTTT. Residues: CAWSGNRLAGNTGELFF.

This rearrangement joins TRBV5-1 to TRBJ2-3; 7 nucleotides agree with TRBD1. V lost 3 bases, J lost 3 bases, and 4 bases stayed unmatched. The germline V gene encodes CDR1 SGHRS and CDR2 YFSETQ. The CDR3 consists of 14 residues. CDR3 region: CASSSMGQTDTQYF. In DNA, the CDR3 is TGCGCCAGCAGCTCGATGGGACAGACAGATACGCAGTATTTT. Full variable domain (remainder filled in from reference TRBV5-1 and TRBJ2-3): KAGVTQTPRYLIKTRGQQVTLSCSPISGHRSVSWYQQTPGQGLQFLFEYFSETQRNKGNFPGRFSGRQFSNSRSEMNVSTLELGDSALYLCASSSMGQTDTQYFGPGTRLTVL.

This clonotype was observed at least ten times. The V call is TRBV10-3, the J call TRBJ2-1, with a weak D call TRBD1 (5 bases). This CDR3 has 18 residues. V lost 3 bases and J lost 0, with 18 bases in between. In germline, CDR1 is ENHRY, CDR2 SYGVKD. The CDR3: CAISESFGDSGSYNEQFF. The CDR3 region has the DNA TGTGCCATCAGTGAAAGTTTTGGCGACAGTGGCTCCTACAATGAGCAGTTCTTC.

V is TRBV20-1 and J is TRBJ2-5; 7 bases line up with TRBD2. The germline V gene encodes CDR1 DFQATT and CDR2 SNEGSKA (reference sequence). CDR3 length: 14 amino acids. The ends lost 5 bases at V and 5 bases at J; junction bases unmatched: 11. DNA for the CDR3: TGCAGTGCTCATATCGCGGGGGATAGGGAGACCCAGTACTTC. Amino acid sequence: CSAHIAGDRETQYF.

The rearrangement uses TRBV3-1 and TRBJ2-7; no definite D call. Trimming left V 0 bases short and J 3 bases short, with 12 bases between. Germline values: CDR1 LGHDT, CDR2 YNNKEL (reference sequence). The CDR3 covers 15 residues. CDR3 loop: CASSQDSSLYYEQYF. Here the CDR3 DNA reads TGTGCCAGCAGCCAAGATTCCAGCTTATACTACGAGCAGTACTTC.

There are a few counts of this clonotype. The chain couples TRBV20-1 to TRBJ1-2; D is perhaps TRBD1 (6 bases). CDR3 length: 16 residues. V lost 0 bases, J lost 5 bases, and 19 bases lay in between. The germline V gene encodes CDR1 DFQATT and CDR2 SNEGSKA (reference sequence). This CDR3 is CSARDMARGIDYGYTF. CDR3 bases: TGCAGTGCTAGAGATATGGCCAGGGGAATAGATTATGGCTACACCTTC.

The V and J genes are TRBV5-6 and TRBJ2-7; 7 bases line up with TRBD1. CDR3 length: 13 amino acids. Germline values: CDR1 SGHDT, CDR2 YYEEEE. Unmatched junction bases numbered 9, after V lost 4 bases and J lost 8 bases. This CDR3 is CASSPGTETQQYF. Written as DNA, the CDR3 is TGTGCCAGCAGCCCCGGGACAGAAACCCAGCAGTACTTC.

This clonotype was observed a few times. CDR3 nucleotides: TGTGCCAGCAGCTTACGGGCCGACTACAATGAGCAGTTCTTC. Its translation is CASSLRADYNEQFF. The V and J genes are TRBV21-1 and TRBJ2-1; the table names TRBD2, a call not compared with the DNA. TRBV21-1 is a pseudogene. CDR3 length: 14 amino acids.

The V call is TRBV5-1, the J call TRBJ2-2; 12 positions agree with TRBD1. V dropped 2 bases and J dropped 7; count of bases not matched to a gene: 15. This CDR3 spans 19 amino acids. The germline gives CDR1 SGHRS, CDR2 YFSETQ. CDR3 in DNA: TGCGCCAGCAGCTTTGGCCCTTCCGGGACAGGGGGCCGTGGCGGGGAGCTGTTTTTT. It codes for CASSFGPSGTGGRGGELFF.